This T cell receptor (beta chain) is drawn from a study of T cells after posttransplantation cyclophosphamide. Busulfan-fludarabine conditioning, marrow transplant, and cyclophosphamide on days +3 and +4 were administered. Germline V gene sequence: CDR1 SGDLS, CDR2 YYNGEE. V lost 2 bases, J lost 9 bases, and 9 bases lay in between. CDR3 length equals 12 residues. Note on this clone: No antigen is known for it.

Clones were read by immunoSEQ multiplex PCR, and TCRdb kept only the in-frame ones, dropping some. The table includes 15,000 to 20,000 clones, about 90% detected once. Study observations and caveats: TRB overlap between skin or GI tissue T cells and blood was limited. Recipient CMV seropositivity and CMV reactivation strongly tracked TRB clonality. Donor CD8+ memory clones often dominated recipient blood repertoires at later times.

Source: PBMCs, taken after allogeneic stem cell transplant with posttransplant cyclophosphamide. The V and J genes are TRBV9 and TRBJ2-1, with a tentative D call TRBD2 (6 bases). The receptor comes from a female patient aged 40 to 50 who received an allogeneic stem cell transplant from a related donor, was CMV-positive, and had no GVHD. Certain T cells may be donor cells from the graft. The CDR3 loop reads CASSVPSVEQFF. DNA for the CDR3: TGTGCCAGCAGCGTCCCTAGCGTTGAGCAGTTCTTC. The entire variable domain, with the rest obtained from reference TRBV9 and TRBJ2-1, is as follows: DSGVTQTPKHLITATGQRVTLRCSPRSGDLSVYWYQQSLDQGLQFLIQYYNGEERAKGNILERFSAQQFPDLHSELNLSSLELGDSALYFCASSVPSVEQFFGPGTRLTVL.